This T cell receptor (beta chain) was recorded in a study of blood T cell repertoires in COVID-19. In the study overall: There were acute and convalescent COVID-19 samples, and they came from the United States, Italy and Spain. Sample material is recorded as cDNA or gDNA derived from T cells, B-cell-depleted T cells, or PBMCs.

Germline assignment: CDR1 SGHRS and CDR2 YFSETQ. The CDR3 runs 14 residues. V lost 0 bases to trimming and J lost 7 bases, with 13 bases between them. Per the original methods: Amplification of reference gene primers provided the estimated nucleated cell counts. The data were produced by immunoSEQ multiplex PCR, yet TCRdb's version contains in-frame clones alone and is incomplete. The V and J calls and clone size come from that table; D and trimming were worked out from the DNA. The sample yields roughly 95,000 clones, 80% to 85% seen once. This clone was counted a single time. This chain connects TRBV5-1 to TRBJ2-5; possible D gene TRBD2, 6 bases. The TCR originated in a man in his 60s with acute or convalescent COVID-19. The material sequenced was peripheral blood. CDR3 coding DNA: TGCGCCAGCAGCTTGGAAGGCGGGAAGCGGACCCAGTACTTC. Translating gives CASSLEGGKRTQYF.